This TCR beta chain is drawn from a study of blood T cell repertoires in COVID-19 (dated by TCRdb to about 2020). In the study overall: Samples from collaborators originated in the United States, Italy and Spain and spanned both the acute and convalescent phases of COVID-19. Where available, HLA class I and class II types were taken from metadata supplied by the sample provider and were not determined by assay-based typing. Deeply sampled blood TCRbeta repertoires from subjects exposed to, actively infected with, or recovered from COVID-19 were included in the dataset. The sample metadata nearly always contained a de-identified subject ID, COVID-19 status, age in years and sex. The repertoires were made available in a free public database intended to serve as a resource for research on the immune response to SARS-CoV-2. The prospective study material was composed of cDNA or gDNA derived from T cells, B-cell-depleted T cells, or PBMCs. Samples were obtained from the ongoing ImmuneRACE study (first 160 participants) and from 1,200 or so subjects provided by 6 global collaborators.

The immunoSEQ Assay, a bias-controlled multiplex PCR, was used to amplify TCRbeta CDR3 regions from genomic DNA. Processing in the source paper ran as follows. The number of nucleated cells in each sample was estimated from the amplification of reference gene primers within the assay. To quantify the absolute abundance of each unique TCRbeta CDR3 rearrangement, sequence reads were collapsed and filtered. For each sample, productive Simpson clonality was calculated as the square root of Simpson's diversity index across productive rearrangements. TCRdb provides this immuneACCESS table in a form limited to in-frame rearrangements. Some clones are lacking; in checked studies, under half of them reflect an unresolved V gene, and why the rest are absent is not known. The DNA gave D and trimming, while V, J and clone size come from that table. The sample records under 75,000 clones, 75% to 90% of which are singletons. Of the sample, approximately 18% falls within the top ten clones.

The investigation overall reported the following: The quantity of clinical and demographic metadata differed by source and by participant and was supplied without curation.

The table lists this clone with a count of one. The specificity of this receptor is unknown. No clone much larger than this one lies a single base away; base qualities are absent. Another Seattle source contributed samples from volunteer blood donors who had recovered from COVID-19. Whole blood was collected in K2EDTA tubes by collaborating institutions according to the institutions' own protocols. For TCRbeta analysis, collaborator samples were shipped as frozen whole blood, as isolated PBMCs, or as DNA extracted from either sample type. The CDR3 covers 17 residues, taking in both the cysteine and the phenylalanine. Of the read, only the CDR3 DNA is kept; its 51 bases are in frame from base 1. CDR1 and CDR2, per the germline V gene (reference sequence), are DFQATT and SNEGSKA. V is trimmed back by 5 bases and J by 7 bases, and the junction contains 17 bases that no gene match accounts for.

The sequence is built from TRBV20-1 and TRBJ2-1, with 10 junctional bases fitting TRBD2. The clonotype comes from a man aged 70-80 years who had recovered from COVID-19. The source material was peripheral blood. The bases read TGCAGTGCTGGTGACCCTCTAGCGGGAGCGGTAAGAAATGAGCAGTTCTTC. Translated, it gives CSAGDPLAGAVRNEQFF.